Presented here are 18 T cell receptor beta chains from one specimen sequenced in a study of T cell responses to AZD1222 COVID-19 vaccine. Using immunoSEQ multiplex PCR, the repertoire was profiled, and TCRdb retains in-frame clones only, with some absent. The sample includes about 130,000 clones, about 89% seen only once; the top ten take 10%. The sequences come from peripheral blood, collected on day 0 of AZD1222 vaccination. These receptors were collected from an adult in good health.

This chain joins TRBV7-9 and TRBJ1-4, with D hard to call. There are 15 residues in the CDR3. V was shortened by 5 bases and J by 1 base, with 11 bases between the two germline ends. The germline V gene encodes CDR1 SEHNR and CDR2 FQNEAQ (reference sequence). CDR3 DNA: TGTGCCAGCAGCCGCCCAGGAAGAACTAATGAAAAACTGTTTTTT. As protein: CASSRPGRTNEKLFF.

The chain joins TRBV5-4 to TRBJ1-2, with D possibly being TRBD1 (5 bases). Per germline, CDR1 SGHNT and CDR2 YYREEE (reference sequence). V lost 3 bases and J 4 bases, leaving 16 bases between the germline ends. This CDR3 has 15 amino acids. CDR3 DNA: TGTGCCAGCAGCTCGGGACTCCAATCGACCTATGGCTACACCTTC. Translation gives CASSSGLQSTYGYTF.

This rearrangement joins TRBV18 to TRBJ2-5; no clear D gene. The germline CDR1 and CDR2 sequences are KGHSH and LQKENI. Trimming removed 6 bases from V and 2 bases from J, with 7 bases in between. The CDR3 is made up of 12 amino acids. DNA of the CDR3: TGTGCCAGCTCTATGCCGCAAGAGACCCAGTACTTC. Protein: CASSMPQETQYF.

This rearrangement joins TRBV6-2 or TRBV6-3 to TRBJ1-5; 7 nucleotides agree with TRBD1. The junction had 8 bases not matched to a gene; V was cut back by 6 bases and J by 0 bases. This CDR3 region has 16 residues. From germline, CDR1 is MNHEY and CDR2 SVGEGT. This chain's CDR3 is CASSIRDSYSNQPQHF. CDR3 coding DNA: TGTGCCAGCAGCATCCGGGACAGCTATAGCAATCAGCCCCAGCATTTT.

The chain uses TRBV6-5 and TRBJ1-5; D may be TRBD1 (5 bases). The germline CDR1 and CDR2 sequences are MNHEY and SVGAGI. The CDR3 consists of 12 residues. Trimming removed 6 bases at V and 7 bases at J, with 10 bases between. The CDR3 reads CASSQGQQPQHF. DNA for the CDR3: TGTGCCAGCAGCCAGGGTCAACAGCCCCAGCATTTT.

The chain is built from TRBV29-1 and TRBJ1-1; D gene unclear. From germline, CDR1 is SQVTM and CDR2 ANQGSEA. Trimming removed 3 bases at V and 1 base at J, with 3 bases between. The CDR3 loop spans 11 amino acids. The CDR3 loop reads CSVDRNTEAFF. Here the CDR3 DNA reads TGCAGCGTTGACAGGAACACTGAAGCTTTCTTT.

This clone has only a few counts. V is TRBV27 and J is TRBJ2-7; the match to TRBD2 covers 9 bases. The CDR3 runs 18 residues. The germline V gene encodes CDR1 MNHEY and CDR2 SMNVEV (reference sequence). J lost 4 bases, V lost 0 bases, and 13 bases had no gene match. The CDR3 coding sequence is TGTGCCAGCAGTTTATCCCCCTTTGCGGGAGGGCCCGGTTACGAGCAGTACTTC. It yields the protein CASSLSPFAGGPGYEQYF.

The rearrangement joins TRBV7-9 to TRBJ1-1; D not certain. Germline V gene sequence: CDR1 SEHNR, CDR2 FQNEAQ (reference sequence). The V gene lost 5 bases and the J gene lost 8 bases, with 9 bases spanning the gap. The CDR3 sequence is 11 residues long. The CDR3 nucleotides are TGTGCCAGCAGCCCTCAGAGCGAAGCTTTCTTT. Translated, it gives CASSPQSEAFF.

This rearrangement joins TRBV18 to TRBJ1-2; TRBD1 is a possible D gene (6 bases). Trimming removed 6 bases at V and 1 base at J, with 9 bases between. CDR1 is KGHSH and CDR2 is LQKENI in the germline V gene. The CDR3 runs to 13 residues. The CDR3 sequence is CASSTDSNYGYTF. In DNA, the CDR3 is TGTGCCAGCTCCACGGACAGTAACTATGGCTACACCTTC.

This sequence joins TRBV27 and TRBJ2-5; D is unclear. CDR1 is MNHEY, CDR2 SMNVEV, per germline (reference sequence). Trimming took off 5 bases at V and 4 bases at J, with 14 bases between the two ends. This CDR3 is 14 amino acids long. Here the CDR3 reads CASSPRAGRETQYF. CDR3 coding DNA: TGTGCCAGCAGTCCAAGGGCCGGGCGAGAGACCCAGTACTTC.

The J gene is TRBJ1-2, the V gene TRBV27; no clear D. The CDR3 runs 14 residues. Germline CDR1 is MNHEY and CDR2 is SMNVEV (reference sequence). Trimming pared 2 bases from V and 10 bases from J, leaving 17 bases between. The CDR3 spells CASSLRRQLLLYTF. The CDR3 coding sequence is TGTGCCAGCAGTTTAAGGCGGCAGCTCTTACTCTACACCTTC.

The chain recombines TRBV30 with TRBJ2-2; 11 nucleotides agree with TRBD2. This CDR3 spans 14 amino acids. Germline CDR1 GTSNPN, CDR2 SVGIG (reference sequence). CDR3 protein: CAIAGGAATGELFF. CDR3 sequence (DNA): TGTGCTATAGCGGGGGGGGCGGCCACCGGGGAGCTGTTTTTT.

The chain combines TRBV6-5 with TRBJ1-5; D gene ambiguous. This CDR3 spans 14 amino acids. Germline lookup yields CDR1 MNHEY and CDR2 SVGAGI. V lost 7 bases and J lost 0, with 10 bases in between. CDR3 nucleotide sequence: TGTGCCAGCATCTACGGGGATAGCAATCAGCCCCAGCATTTT. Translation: CASIYGDSNQPQHF.

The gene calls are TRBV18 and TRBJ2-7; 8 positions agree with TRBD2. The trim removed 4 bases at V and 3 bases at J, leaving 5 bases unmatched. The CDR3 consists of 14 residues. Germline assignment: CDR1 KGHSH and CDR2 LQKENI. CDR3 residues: CASSLQGLGYEQYF. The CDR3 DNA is TGTGCCAGCTCACTACAGGGACTAGGCTACGAGCAGTACTTC.

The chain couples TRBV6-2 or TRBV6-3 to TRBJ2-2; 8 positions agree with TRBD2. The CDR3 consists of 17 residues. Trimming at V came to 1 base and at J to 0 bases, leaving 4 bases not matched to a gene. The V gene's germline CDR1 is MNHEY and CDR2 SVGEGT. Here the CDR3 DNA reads TGTGCCAGCAGTTACTTGTCGACTAGCGCGAACACCGGGGAGCTGTTTTTT. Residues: CASSYLSTSANTGELFF.

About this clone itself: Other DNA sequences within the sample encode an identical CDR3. The CDR3 bases are TGCGCCAGCAGCTTGGACGGCTACGAGCAGTACTTC. It specifies CASSLDGYEQYF. V is TRBV5-1 and J is TRBJ2-7, with D uncertain. The CDR3 has 12 amino acids. CDR1 is SGHRS and CDR2 is YFSETQ in the germline V gene. Trimming removed 0 bases from V and 3 bases from J, with 4 bases in between.

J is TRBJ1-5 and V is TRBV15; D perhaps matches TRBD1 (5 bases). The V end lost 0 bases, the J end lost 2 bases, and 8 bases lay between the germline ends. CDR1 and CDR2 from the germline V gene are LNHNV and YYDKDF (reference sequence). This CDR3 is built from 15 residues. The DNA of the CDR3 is TGTGCCACCAGCAGAGATCTGGGACGCAATCAGCCCCAGCATTTT. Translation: CATSRDLGRNQPQHF.

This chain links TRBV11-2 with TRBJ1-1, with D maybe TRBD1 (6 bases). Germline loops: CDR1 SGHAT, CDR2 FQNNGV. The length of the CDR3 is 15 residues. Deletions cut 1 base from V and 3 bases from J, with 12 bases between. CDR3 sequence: CASSLGKDSHTEAFF. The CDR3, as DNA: TGTGCCAGCAGCTTAGGGAAGGACAGTCACACTGAAGCTTTCTTT.